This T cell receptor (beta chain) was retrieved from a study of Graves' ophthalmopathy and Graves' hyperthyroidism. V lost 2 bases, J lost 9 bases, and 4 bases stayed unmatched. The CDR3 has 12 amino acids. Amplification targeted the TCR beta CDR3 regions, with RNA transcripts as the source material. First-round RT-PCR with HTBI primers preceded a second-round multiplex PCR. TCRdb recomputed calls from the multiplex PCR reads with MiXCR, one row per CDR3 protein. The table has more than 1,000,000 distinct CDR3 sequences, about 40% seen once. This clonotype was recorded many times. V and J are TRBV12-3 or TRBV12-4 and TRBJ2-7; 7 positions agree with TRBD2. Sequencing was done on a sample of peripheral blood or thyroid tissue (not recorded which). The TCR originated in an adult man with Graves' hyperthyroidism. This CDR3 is CASSLSGRGQYF. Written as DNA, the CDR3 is TGTGCCAGCAGTTTATCGGGGAGGGGGCAGTACTTC.